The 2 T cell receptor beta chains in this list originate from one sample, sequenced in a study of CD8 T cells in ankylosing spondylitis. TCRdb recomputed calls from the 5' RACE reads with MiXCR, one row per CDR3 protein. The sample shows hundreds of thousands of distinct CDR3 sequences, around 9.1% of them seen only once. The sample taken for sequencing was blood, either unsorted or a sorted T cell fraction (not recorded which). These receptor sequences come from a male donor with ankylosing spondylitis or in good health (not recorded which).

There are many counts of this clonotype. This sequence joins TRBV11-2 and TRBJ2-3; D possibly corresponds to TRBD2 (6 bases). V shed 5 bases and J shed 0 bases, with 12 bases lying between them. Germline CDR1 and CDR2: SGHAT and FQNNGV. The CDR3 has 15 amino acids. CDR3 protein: CASSPIAASTDTQYF. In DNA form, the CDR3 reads TGTGCCAGCAGCCCGATAGCGGCTAGCACAGATACGCAGTATTTT. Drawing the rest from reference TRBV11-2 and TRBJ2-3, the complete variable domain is EAGVAQSPRYKIIEKRQSVAFWCNPISGHATLYWYQQILGQGPKLLIQFQNNGVVDDSQLPKDRFSAERLKGVDSTLKIQPAKLEDSAVYLCASSPIAASTDTQYFGPGTRLTVL.

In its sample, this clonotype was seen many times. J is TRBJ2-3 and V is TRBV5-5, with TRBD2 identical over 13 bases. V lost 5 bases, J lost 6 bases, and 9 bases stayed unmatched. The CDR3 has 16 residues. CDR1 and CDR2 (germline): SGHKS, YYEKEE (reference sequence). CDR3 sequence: CASSYTGTSGMDTQYF. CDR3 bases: TGTGCCAGCAGTTACACCGGGACTAGCGGGATGGATACGCAGTATTTT.